This TCR beta chain came from a study of shared clonotypes between healthy human individuals. CD45RO-negative, CCR7-positively selected cells formed the naive CD8 fraction, excluding terminally differentiated effector memory CD45RA+ cells. It was across several immunoSEQ plates that each subset's genomic DNA was evenly split. Data came from immunoSEQ multiplex PCR; TCRdb stores just in-frame clones and leaves some out. The profile shows 550,000 to 600,000 clones, 95% to 98% of them singletons. Sequencing input: naive CD8+ T cells sorted from blood. This receptor was taken from a man aged 30 to 39 in good health.

The DNA of the CDR3 is TGCGCCAGCAGCTCTCAGGGGTATCCTGGTGAGCAGTACTTC. Translated: CASSSQGYPGEQYF. The chain has TRBV5-1 and TRBJ2-7; maybe TRBD1 (6 bases). The CDR3 runs 14 residues. CDR1 is SGHRS, CDR2 YFSETQ, per germline. V was shortened by 3 bases and J by 7 bases, with 17 bases between the two germline ends.